This record looks at one T cell receptor beta chain sequence and its context. Patients at the Seattle site were enrolled during active infection and followed longitudinally. Authors' analysis steps: From reference gene primer amplification, estimates of nucleated cell counts were derived. Libraries were prepared by immunoSEQ multiplex PCR; TCRdb keeps only in-frame clonotypes and omits some of them. The V and J calls and the clone size are those of that table, but D and trimming were determined from the DNA. The sample holds 450,000 or so clones, 70% to 90% seen once. The sample comes from a study of blood T cell repertoires in COVID-19. About the study: Sources were T cells, B-cell-depleted T cells, or PBMCs; the material itself was cDNA or gDNA.

Germline V gene data show CDR1 as SGHDN and CDR2 as FVKESK. V was shortened by 1 base and J by 9 bases, with 16 bases between the two germline ends. The CDR3 has 14 amino acids. The sequence was obtained from a man younger than 30 with COVID-19, enrolled during active disease. The chain is built from TRBV14 and TRBJ2-7; D possibly corresponds to TRBD1 (6 bases). Input material: peripheral blood. CDR3 nucleotide sequence: TGTGCCAGCAGCCAAGGCTTTCAGGGGCGGAGGCAGTACTTC. Amino acid sequence: CASSQGFQGRRQYF.